One sample yielded the 2 T cell receptor beta chains listed below, sequenced in a study of neurological immune-mediated disorders. TCRdb re-called the 5' RACE reads with MiXCR, one entry per CDR3 protein. The sample has 25,000 to 35,000 distinct CDR3 sequences, about 1.6% seen once. The material sequenced was PBMCs. The source is a woman aged 25-40 years with multiple sclerosis.

This clonotype was recorded at least ten times. The chain recombines TRBV2 with TRBJ2-1, with unresolved D. The germline V and J ends were trimmed by 8 bases and 1 base, with 12 bases remaining between them. This CDR3 spans 14 amino acids. The germline V gene has CDR1 SNHLY and CDR2 FYNNEI. The CDR3 sequence is CASESRLSYNEQFF. CDR3 in DNA: TGTGCCAGCGAATCGCGGTTGTCCTACAATGAGCAGTTCTTC.

In its sample, this clonotype was seen many times. The chain joins TRBV20-1 to TRBJ1-1, with D perhaps matching TRBD1 (6 bases). V lost 1 base and J 3 bases, leaving 9 bases between the germline ends. The CDR3 length is 13 residues. Germline values: CDR1 DFQATT, CDR2 SNEGSKA (reference sequence). The CDR3 loop is CSARGRGDTEAFF. The CDR3 region has the DNA TGCAGTGCTAGAGGAAGGGGGGACACTGAAGCTTTCTTT.